This record covers a single T cell receptor (beta chain). As yet, its antigen is unknown. Second-dose intervals near 4 or 12 weeks were combined. The sample originates from a study of T cell responses to AZD1222 COVID-19 vaccine. This CDR3 has 15 amino acids. With 1 base clipped from V and 2 bases from J, the junction kept 4 bases outside the gene matches. Looked up from germline, CDR1 is MNHNY and CDR2 is SVGAGI (reference sequence). The study's findings and limits: Repertoire sampling was restricted to post-peak T cell response timepoints. Donor demographics were predominantly white British with a female majority; clonal diversity may be underestimated.

The data were produced by immunoSEQ multiplex PCR, yet TCRdb's version contains in-frame clones alone and is incomplete. This table holds fewer than 150,000 clones, approximately 94% found once. The sequence came from an adult who received the AZD1222 COVID-19 vaccine. V gene TRBV6-6 combines with J gene TRBJ2-7; 8 bases map to TRBD2. The sequencing used peripheral blood, collected 28 days after the second AZD1222 dose. The CDR3 loop is CASSYFGGGPYEQYF. The CDR3 DNA reads as TGTGCCAGCAGTTACTTTGGCGGGGGGCCCTACGAGCAGTACTTC.